This T cell receptor (beta chain) was sequenced during a study of T cells after yellow fever vaccination. TCRdb re-derived calls from the 5' RACE reads in MiXCR, one entry per CDR3 protein. The sample shows around 300,000 distinct CDR3 sequences, approximately 4% of them seen only once. The germline CDR1 and CDR2 sequences are SGHDT and YYEEEE. The CDR3 runs to 13 residues. The V and J ends lost 4 bases and 6 bases respectively, with 10 bases between them. This clonotype was sampled from a man between 18 and 35 years old who received the YFV17D yellow fever vaccine. The input for sequencing was PBMCs, taken 5 days after the yellow fever booster vaccination. The chain combines TRBV5-6 with TRBJ2-2; D unclear. The CDR3 loop reads CASSTEVPGELFF. The CDR3 nucleotides read TGTGCCAGCAGCACCGAGGTCCCCGGGGAGCTGTTTTTT.